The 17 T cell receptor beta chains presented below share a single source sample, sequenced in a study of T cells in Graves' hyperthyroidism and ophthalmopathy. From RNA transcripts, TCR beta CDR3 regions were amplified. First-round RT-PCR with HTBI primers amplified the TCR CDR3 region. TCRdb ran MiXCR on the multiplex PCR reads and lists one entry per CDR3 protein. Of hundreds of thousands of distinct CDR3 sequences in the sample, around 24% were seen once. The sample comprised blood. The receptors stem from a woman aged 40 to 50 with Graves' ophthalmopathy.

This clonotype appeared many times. CDR3 sequence: CASSPDRGWSYEQYF. As DNA, the CDR3 is TGTGCCAGCAGCCCGGACAGGGGTTGGTCCTACGAGCAGTACTTC. V is TRBV5-6 and J is TRBJ2-7, with TRBD1 matching 9 bases. The length of the CDR3 is 15 residues. Germline trimming cut 4 bases from V and 1 base from J; bases unmatched to any gene: 6. Germline CDR1 reads SGHDT; CDR2 reads YYEEEE.

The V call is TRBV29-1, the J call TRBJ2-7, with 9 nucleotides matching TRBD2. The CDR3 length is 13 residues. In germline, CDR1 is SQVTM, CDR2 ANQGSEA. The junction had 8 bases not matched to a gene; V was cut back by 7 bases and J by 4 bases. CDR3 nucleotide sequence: TGCAGCGCGACGGGACTAGCCGATTACGAGCAGTACTTC. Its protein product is CSATGLADYEQYF.

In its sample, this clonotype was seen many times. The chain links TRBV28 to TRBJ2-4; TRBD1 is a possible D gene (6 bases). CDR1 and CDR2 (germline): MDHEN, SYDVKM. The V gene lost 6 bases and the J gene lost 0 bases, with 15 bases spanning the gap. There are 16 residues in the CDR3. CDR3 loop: CASSPPTGLAKNIQYF. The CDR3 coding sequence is TGTGCCAGCAGCCCACCAACAGGGTTAGCCAAAAACATTCAGTACTTC.

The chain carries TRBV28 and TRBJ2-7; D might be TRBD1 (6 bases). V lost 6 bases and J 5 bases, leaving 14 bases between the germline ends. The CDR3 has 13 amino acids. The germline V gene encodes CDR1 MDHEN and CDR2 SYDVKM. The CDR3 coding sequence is TGTGCCAGCAGCTTAAACAGGGTAGACGAGCAGTACTTC. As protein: CASSLNRVDEQYF. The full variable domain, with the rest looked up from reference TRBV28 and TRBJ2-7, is DVKVTQSSRYLVKRTGEKVFLECVQDMDHENMFWYRQDPGLGLRLIYFSYDVKMKEKGDIPEGYSVSREKKERFSLILESASTNQTSMYLCASSLNRVDEQYFGPGTRLTVT.

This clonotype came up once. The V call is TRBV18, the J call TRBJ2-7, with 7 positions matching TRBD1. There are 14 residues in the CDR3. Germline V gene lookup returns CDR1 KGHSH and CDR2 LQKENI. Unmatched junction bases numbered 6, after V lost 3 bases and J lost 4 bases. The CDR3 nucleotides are TGTGCCAGCTCACCCCGGCAGGGGGTTTACGAGCAGTACTTC. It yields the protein CASSPRQGVYEQYF.

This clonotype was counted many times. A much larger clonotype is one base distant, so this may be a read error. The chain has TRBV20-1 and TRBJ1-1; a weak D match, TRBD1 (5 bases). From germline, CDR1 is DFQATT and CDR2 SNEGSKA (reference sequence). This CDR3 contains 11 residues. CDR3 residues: CSKIRGTDAFF. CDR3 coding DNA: TGCAGTAAGATACGGGGCACTGATGCTTTCTTT.

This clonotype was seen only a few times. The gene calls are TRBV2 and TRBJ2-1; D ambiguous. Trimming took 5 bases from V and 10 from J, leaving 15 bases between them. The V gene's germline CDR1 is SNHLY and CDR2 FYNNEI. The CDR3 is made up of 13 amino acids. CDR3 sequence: CASSPASGGEQFF. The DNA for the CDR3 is TGTGCCAGCAGTCCCGCCTCTGGCGGAGAGCAGTTCTTC.

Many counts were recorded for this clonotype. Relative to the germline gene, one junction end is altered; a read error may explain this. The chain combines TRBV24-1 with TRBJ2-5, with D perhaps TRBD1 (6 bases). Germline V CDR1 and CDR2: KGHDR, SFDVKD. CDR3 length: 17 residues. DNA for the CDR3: TGTGCCTCCAGCAGCCGGGACACCATGCTGGGACAAGAGACCCAGTACTTC. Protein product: CASSSRDTMLGQETQYF.

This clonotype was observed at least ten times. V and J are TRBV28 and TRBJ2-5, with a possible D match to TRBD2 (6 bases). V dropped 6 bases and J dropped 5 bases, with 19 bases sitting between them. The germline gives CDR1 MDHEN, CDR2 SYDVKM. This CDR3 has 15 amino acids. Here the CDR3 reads CASRKGLWGKETQYF. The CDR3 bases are TGTGCCAGCAGGAAAGGACTATGGGGAAAGGAGACCCAGTACTTC.

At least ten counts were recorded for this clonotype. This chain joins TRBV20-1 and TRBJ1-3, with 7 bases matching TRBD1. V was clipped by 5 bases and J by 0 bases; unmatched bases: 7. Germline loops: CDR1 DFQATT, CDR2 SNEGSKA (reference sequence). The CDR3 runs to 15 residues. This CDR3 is CSAEGDSFSGNTIYF. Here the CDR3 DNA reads TGCAGTGCTGAGGGGGACAGTTTCTCTGGAAACACCATATATTTT.

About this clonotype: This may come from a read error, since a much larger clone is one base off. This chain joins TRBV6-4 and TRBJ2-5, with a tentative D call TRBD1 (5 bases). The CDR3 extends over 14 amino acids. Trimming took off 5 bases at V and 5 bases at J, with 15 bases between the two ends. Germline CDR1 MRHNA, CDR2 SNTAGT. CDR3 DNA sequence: TGTGCCAGCAGTTCGGGCAGGGCTCTTGAGACCCAGTACTTC. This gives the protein CASSSGRALETQYF.

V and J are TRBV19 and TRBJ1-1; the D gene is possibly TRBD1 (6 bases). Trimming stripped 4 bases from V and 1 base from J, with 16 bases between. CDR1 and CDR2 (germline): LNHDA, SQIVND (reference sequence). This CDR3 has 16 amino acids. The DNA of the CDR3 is TGTGCCAGTAGTAAACTTCCGGGGGCTGGGAACACTGAAGCTTTCTTT. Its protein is CASSKLPGAGNTEAFF.

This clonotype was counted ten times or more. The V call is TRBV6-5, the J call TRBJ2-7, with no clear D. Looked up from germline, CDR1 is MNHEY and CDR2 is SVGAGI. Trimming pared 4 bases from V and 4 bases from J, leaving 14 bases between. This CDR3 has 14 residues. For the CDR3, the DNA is TGTGCCAGCAGTTCCCGACAAGGCGTATACGAGCAGTACTTC. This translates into CASSSRQGVYEQYF.

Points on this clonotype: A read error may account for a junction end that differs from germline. The CDR3 protein is CASGLQGVTEAFF. The CDR3, as DNA: TGTGCCAGCGGTTTACAGGGCGTTACTGAAGCTTTCTTT. The chain links TRBV28 to TRBJ1-1; TRBD1 is a possible D gene (6 bases). This CDR3 region has 13 residues. Germline CDR1 and CDR2: MDHEN and SYDVKM.

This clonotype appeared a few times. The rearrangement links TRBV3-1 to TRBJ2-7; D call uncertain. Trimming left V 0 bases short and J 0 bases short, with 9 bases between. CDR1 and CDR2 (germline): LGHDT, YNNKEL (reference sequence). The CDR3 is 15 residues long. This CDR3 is CASSQEAMYSYEQYF. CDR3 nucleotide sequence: TGTGCCAGCAGCCAAGAGGCAATGTACTCCTACGAGCAGTACTTC.

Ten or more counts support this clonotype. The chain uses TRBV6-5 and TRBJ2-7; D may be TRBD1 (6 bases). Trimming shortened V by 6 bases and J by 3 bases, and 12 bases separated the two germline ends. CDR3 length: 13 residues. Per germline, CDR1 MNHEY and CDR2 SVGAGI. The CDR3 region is CASSLGHFYEQYF. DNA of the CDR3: TGTGCCAGCAGCCTGGGACACTTCTACGAGCAGTACTTC.

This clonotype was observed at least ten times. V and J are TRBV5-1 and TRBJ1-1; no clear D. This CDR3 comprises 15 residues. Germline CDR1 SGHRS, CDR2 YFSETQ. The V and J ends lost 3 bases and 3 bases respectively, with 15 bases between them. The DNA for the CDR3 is TGCGCCAGCAGCTACCGAACAAGGATGGACACTGAAGCTTTCTTT. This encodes CASSYRTRMDTEAFF.